This T cell receptor (beta chain) was captured by sequencing in a study of blood T cell repertoires in COVID-19. Profiling relied on immunoSEQ multiplex PCR, and the TCRdb table lists in-frame clones only, not all of them. The sample holds roughly 410,000 clones, more than 70% seen once. The sequence was obtained from a woman between 55 and 75 years old with COVID-19, enrolled during active disease. What was sequenced was peripheral blood.

CDR3 DNA: TGTGCCAGCAGCCTTCCTATCAGTACAGGGAAGGCTTTCTTT. This encodes CASSLPISTGKAFF. The chain carries TRBV7-2 and TRBJ1-1; D might be TRBD1 (6 bases). With 5 bases removed from V and 11 bases from J, the gap between germline ends came to 21 bases. Germline V gene data show CDR1 as SGHTA and CDR2 as FQGNSA. The CDR3 covers 14 residues.